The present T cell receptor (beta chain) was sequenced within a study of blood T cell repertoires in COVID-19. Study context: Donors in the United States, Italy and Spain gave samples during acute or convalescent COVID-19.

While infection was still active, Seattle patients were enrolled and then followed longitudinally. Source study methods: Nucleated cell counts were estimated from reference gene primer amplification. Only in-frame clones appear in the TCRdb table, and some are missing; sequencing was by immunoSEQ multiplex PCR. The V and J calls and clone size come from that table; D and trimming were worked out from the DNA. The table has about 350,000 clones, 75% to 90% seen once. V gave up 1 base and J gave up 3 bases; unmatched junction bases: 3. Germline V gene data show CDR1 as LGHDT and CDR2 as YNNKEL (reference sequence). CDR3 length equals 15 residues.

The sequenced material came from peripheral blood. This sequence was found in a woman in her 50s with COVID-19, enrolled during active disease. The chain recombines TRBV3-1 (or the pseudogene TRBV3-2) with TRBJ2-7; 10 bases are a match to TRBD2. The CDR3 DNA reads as TGTGCCAGCAGCCAAGGCGCTAGCGGGAGCTACGAGCAGTACTTC. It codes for CASSQGASGSYEQYF.